The entry below gives a single T cell receptor (beta chain) sequence along with its context. Its cognate antigen is unknown. The data derive from a study of T cell repertoires in cytomegalovirus infection. Trimming shortened V by 5 bases and J by 6 bases, and 10 bases separated the two germline ends. The CDR3 covers 12 residues. TCRdb reprocessed the reads with MiXCR, giving one entry per CDR3 protein. The sample has 100,000 or so distinct CDR3 sequences, around 40% seen once; the top ten hold roughly 74%. J is TRBJ1-1 and V is TRBV12-3 or TRBV12-4, with no clear D. The material sequenced was CD8+ T cells from cultured PBMCs, taken from culture after CMV antigen stimulation. The sequence came from a human donor in good health (CMV status not recorded). Some clones in this sample may be carry-over from other donors' samples. CDR3 coding DNA: TGTGCCAGCAGTCCCATATTCTCTGAAGCTTTCTTT. Its translation: CASSPIFSEAFF.